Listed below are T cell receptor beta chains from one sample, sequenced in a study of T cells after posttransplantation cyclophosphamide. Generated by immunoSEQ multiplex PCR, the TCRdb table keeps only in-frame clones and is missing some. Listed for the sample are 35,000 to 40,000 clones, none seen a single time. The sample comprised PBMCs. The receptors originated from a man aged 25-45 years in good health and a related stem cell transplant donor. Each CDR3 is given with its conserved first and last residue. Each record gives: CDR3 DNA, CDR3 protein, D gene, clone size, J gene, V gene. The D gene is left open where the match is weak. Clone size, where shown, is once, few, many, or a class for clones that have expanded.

DNA: TGTGCCAGCAGTTACTCGCGAGGGCGGGGCGGGGAGCTGTTTTTT
CDR3: CASSYSRGRGGELFF
D: .
size: many
J: TRBJ2-2
V: TRBV6-5

DNA: TGTGCCATCAGTCCAAATCCGGGACAGGGAATGAAATTGGACACTGAAGCTTTCTTT
CDR3: CAISPNPGQGMKLDTEAFF
D: TRBD1
size: few
J: TRBJ1-1
V: TRBV10-3

DNA: TGTGCCAGCAGTCCTCCGGGACTCAGGACAGGGGGTAAAGAGCAGTACTTC
CDR3: CASSPPGLRTGGKEQYF
D: TRBD1
size: many
J: TRBJ2-7
V: TRBV28

DNA: TGTGCCAGCAGTTTGACAGGGAACTATGGCTACACCTTC
CDR3: CASSLTGNYGYTF
D: TRBD1
size: many
J: TRBJ1-2
V: TRBV27

DNA: TGTGCCAGCAGCTTGGTGTCAAACGGAGAGACCCAGTACTTC
CDR3: CASSLVSNGETQYF
D: .
size: many
J: TRBJ2-5
V: TRBV5-4

DNA: TGTGCCAGCTCACCCGTTCTAGGGGCCGGCAATGAGCAGTTCTTC
CDR3: CASSPVLGAGNEQFF
D: .
size: many
J: TRBJ2-1
V: TRBV18

DNA: TGTGCCAGTAGTGCAGGTAACACTGAAGCTTTCTTT
CDR3: CASSAGNTEAFF
D: .
size: many
J: TRBJ1-1
V: TRBV19

DNA: TGTGCCAGCAGCTTAAGGCGGGGTACCACCGGGGAGCTGTTTTTT
CDR3: CASSLRRGTTGELFF
D: .
size: many
J: TRBJ2-2
V: TRBV7-3

DNA: TGTGCCAGCAGCTTCCCCCCTACGGGACAGGGGAATCAGCCCCAGCATTTT
CDR3: CASSFPPTGQGNQPQHF
D: TRBD1
size: .
J: TRBJ1-5
V: TRBV7-3

DNA: TGTGCCAGCAGCCCGGACAGAGGGCGTTCACCCCTCCACTTT
CDR3: CASSPDRGRSPLHF
D: .
size: many
J: TRBJ1-6
V: TRBV6-5

DNA: TGCGCCAGCAGCTTGGTAGTTGCCTATGGCTACACCTTC
CDR3: CASSLVVAYGYTF
D: .
size: many
J: TRBJ1-2
V: TRBV5-1

DNA: TGTGCCAGCAGTTTACACGGTGTCGAGCAGTACTTC
CDR3: CASSLHGVEQYF
D: .
size: many
J: TRBJ2-7
V: TRBV12-3/TRBV12-4

DNA: TGTGCCAGCAGCGCAATGGCCGGGACTAGCGGCTTTGGGGAGCAGTACTTC
CDR3: CASSAMAGTSGFGEQYF
D: TRBD2
size: .
J: TRBJ2-7
V: TRBV9

DNA: TGTGCCAGCAGCTTGAGCGGGGACTCCTACAATGAGCAGTTCTTC
CDR3: CASSLSGDSYNEQFF
D: TRBD2
size: many
J: TRBJ2-1
V: TRBV5-4

DNA: TGTGCCAGCAGCTTGAGCCCCTTGAACACTGAAGCTTTCTTT
CDR3: CASSLSPLNTEAFF
D: .
size: many
J: TRBJ1-1
V: TRBV5-5

DNA: TGCGCCAGCAGCTTGGCCCTAGGAGGGGGCCTTAGCACAGATACGCAGTATTTT
CDR3: CASSLALGGGLSTDTQYF
D: .
size: many
J: TRBJ2-3
V: TRBV5-1

DNA: TGCGCCAGCAGCCAAGTTTTTGGGGGCGGCACAGATACGCAGTATTTT
CDR3: CASSQVFGGGTDTQYF
D: .
size: many
J: TRBJ2-3
V: TRBV4-3

DNA: TGTGCCAGCAGAAAACTGGGCATCCTCGGGGATGGCTACACCTTC
CDR3: CASRKLGILGDGYTF
D: .
size: many
J: TRBJ1-2
V: TRBV6-5